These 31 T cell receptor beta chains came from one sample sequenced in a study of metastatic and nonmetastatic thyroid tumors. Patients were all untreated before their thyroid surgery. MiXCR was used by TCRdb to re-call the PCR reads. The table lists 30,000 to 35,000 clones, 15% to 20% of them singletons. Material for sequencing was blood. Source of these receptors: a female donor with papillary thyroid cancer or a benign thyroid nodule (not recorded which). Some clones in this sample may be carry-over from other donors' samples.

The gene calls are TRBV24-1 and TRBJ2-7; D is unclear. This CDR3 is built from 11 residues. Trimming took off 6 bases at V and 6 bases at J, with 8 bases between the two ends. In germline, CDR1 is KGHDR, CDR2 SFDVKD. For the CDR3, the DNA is TGTGCCACCAGTTCTGGCGTCGAGCAGTACTTC. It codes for CATSSGVEQYF.

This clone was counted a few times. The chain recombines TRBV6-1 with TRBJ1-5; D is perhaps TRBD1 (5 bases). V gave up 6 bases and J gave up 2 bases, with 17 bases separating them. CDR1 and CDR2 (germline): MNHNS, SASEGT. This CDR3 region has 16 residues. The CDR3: CASSFYMGQGNQPQHF. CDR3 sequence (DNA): TGTGCCAGCAGCTTCTACATGGGGCAGGGCAATCAGCCCCAGCATTTT.

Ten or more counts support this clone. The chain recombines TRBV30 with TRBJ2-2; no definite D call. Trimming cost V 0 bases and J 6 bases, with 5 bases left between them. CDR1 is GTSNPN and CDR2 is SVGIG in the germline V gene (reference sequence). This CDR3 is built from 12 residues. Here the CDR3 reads CAWSVLSGELFF. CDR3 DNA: TGTGCCTGGAGTGTTCTCTCCGGGGAGCTGTTTTTT.

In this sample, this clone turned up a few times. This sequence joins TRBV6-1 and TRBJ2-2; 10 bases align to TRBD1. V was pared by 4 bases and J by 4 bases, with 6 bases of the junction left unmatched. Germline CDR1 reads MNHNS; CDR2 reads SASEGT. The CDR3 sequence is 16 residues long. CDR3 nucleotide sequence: TGTGCCAGCAGTGTAGGGACAGGGGTGGTCACCGGGGAGCTGTTTTTT. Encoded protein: CASSVGTGVVTGELFF.

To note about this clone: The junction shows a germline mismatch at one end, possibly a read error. The CDR3 here is CASSYFANTRELFF. CDR3 in DNA: TGTGCCAGCAGTTATTTTGCTAACACCCGGGAGCTGTTTTTT. The chain links TRBV6-5 to TRBJ2-2, with unresolved D. Germline CDR1 MNHEY, CDR2 SVGAGI. The CDR3 totals 14 residues.

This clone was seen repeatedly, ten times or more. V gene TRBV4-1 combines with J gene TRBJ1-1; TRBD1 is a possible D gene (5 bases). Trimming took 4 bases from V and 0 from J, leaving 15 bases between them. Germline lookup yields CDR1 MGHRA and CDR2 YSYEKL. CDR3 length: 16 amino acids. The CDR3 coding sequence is TGCGCCAGCAGCCGGGCCCCGGGGGAAGTGAACACTGAAGCTTTCTTT. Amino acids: CASSRAPGEVNTEAFF.

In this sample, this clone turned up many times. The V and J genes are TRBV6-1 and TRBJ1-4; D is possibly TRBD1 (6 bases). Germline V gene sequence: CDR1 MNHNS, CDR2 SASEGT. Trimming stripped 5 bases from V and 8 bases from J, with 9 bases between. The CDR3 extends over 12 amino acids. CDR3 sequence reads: CASSSGTEKLFF. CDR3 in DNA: TGTGCCAGCAGTTCCGGGACAGAAAAACTGTTTTTT.

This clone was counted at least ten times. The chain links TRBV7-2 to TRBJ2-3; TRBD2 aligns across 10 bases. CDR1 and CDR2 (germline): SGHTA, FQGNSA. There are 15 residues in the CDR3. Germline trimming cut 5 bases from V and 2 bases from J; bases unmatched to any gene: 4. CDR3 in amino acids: CASSSSGRTTDTQYF. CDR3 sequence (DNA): TGTGCCAGCAGCAGTAGCGGGAGGACCACAGATACGCAGTATTTT.

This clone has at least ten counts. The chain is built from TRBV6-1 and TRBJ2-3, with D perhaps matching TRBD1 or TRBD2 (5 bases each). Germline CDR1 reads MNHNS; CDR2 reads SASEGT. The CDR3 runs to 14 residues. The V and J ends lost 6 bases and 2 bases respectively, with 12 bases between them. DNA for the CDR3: TGTGCCAGCAGGCCGGGACGGGTCACAGATACGCAGTATTTT. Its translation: CASRPGRVTDTQYF.

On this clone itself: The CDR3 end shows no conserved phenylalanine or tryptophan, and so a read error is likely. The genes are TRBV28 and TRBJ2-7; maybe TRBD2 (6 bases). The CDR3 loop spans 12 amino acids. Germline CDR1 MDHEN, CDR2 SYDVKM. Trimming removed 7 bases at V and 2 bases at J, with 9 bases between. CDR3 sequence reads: CASTPGAYEQYL. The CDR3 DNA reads TGTGCCAGCACCCCGGGAGCCTACGAGCAGTACCTC.

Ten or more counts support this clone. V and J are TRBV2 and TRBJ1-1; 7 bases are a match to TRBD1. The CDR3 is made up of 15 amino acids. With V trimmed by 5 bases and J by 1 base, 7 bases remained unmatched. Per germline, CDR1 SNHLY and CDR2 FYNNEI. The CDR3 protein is CASSSSGTANTEAFF. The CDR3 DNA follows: TGTGCCAGCAGTTCATCCGGGACAGCGAACACTGAAGCTTTCTTT. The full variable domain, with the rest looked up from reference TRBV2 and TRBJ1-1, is EPEVTQTPSHQVTQMGQEVILRCVPISNHLYFYWYRQILGQKVEFLVSFYNNEISEKSEIFDDQFSVERPDGSNFTLKIRSTKLEDSAMYFCASSSSGTANTEAFFGQGTRLTVV.

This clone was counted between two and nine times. The CDR3 is CASSTGTEPYEQYF. The CDR3 DNA reads TGTGCCAGCAGCACGGGGACGGAGCCGTACGAGCAGTACTTC. J is TRBJ2-7 and V is TRBV6-1; D could derive from TRBD1 or TRBD2 (5 bases each). Trimming removed 6 bases from V and 4 bases from J, with 16 bases in between. CDR1 is MNHNS, CDR2 SASEGT, per germline. The CDR3 is 14 amino acids.

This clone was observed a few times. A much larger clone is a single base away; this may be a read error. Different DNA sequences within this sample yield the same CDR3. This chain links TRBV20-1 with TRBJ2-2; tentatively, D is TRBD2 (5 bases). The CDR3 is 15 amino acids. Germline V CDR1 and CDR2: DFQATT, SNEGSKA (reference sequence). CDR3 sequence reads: CSARDRGRGTGEPFF. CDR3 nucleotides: TGCAGTGCTAGAGATCGAGGGCGCGGAACCGGGGAGCCGTTTTTT.

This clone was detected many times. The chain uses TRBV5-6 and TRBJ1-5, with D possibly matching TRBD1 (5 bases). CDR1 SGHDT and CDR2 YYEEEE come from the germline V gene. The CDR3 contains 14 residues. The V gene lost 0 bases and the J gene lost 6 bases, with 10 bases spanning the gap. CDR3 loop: CASSLGGVGQPQHF. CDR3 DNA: TGTGCCAGCAGCTTGGGGGGGGTTGGTCAGCCCCAGCATTTT.

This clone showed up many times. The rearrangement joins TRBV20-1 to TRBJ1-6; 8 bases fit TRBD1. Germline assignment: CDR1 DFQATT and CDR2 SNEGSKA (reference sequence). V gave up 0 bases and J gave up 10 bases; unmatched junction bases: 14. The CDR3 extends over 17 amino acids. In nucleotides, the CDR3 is TGCAGTGCTAGAGATCGCCGAAACACAGGGGGAAGCTCACCCCTCCACTTT. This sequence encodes CSARDRRNTGGSSPLHF.

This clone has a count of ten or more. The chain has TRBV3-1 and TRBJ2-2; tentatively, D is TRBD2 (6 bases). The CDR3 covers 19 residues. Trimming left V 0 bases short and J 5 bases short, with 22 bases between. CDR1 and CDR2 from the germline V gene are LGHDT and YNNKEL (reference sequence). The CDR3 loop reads CASSQDPIPRNGRTGELFF. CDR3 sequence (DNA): TGTGCCAGCAGCCAAGATCCGATCCCGAGAAACGGGAGAACCGGGGAGCTGTTTTTT.

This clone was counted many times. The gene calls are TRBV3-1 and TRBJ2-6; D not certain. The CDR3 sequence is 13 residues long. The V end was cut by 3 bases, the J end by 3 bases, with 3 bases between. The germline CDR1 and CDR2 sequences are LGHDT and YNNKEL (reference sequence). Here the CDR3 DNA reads TGTGCCAGCAGCCAGTTTGGGGCCAACGTCCTGACTTTC. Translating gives CASSQFGANVLTF.

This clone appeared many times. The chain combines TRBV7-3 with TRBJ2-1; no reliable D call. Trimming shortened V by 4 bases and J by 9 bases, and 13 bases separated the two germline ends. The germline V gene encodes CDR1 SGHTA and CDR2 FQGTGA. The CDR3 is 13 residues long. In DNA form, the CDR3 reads TGTGCCAGCAGCTCCCAAGCAGTCGGTGAGCAGTTCTTC. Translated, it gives CASSSQAVGEQFF. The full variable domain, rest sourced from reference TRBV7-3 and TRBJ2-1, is GAGVSQTPSNKVTEKGKYVELRCDPISGHTALYWYRQSLGQGPEFLIYFQGTGAADDSGLPNDRFFAVRPEGSVSTLKIQRTERGDSAVYLCASSSQAVGEQFFGPGTRLTVL.

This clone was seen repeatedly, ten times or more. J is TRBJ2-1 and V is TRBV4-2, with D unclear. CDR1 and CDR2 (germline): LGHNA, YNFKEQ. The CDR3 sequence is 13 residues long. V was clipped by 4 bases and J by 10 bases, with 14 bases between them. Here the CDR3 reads CASSLPSAPEQFF. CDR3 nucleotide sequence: TGTGCCAGCAGCCTACCCAGCGCGCCCGAGCAGTTCTTC.

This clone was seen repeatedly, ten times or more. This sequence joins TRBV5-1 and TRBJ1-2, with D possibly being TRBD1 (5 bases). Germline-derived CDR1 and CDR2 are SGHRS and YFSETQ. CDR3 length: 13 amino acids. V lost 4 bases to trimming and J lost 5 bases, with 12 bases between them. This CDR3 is CASSPGTAYGYTF. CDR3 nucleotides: TGCGCCAGCAGCCCCGGGACGGCGTATGGCTACACCTTC.

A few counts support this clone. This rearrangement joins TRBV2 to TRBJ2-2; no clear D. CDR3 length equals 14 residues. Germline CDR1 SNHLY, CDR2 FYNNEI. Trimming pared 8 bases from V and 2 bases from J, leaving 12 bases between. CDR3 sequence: CASGYRPNTGELFF. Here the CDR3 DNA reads TGTGCCAGCGGTTACCGCCCAAACACCGGGGAGCTGTTTTTT.

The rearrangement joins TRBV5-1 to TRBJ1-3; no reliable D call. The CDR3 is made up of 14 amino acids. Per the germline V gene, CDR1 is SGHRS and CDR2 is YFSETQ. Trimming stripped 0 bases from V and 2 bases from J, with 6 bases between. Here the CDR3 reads CASSLGAAGNTIYF. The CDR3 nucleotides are TGCGCCAGCAGCTTGGGGGCTGCTGGAAACACCATATATTTT. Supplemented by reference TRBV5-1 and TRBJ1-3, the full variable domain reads KAGVTQTPRYLIKTRGQQVTLSCSPISGHRSVSWYQQTPGQGLQFLFEYFSETQRNKGNFPGRFSGRQFSNSRSEMNVSTLELGDSALYLCASSLGAAGNTIYFGEGSWLTVV.

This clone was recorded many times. The CDR3 sequence: CASSFQETQYF. The DNA for the CDR3 is TGTGCCAGCAGCTTTCAAGAGACCCAGTACTTC. The chain combines TRBV11-2 with TRBJ2-5; D unclear. The CDR3 consists of 11 residues. V gave up 3 bases and J gave up 2 bases, with 1 base separating them. Germline V gives CDR1 SGHAT, CDR2 FQNNGV.

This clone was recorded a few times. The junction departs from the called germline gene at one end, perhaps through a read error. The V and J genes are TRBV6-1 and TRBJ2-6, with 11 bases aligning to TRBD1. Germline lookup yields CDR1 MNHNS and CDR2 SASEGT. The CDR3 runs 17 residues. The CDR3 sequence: CASSLRTGGDGANVLTF. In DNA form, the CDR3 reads TGTGCCAGCAGTCTACGGACAGGGGGCGATGGGGCAAACGTCCTGACTTTC.

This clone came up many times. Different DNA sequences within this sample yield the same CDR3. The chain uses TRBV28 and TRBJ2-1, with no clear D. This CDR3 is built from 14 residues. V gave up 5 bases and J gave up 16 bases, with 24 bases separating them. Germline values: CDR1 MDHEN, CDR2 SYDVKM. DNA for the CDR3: TGTGCCAGCAGTCCCGCCGAACCAGGCTCCCTTGTATTCTTC. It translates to CASSPAEPGSLVFF.

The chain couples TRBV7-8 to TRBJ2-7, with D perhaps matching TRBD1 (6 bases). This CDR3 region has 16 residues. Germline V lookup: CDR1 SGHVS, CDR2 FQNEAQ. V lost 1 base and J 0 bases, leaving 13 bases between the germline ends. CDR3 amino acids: CASSLVPQGNSYEQYF. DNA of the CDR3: TGTGCCAGCAGCTTAGTCCCACAGGGAAACTCCTACGAGCAGTACTTC.

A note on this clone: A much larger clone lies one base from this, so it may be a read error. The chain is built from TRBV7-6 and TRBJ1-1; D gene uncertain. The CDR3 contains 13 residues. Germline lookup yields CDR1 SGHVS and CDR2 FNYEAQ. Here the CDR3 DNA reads TGTGCCAGCAGTCAAAAAATGAACACTGAAGCTTCCTTT. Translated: CASSQKMNTEASF.

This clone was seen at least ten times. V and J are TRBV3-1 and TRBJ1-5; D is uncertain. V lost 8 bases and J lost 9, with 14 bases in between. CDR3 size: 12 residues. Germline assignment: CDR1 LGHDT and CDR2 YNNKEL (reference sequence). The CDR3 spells CASGRAMGPQHF. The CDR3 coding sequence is TGTGCCAGCGGCCGGGCGATGGGGCCCCAGCATTTT.

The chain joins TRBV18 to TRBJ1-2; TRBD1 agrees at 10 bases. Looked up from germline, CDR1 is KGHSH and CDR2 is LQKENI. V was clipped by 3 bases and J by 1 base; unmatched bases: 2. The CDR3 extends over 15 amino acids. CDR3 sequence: CASSPGTGVNYGYTF. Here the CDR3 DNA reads TGTGCCAGCTCACCGGGGACAGGGGTTAACTATGGCTACACCTTC. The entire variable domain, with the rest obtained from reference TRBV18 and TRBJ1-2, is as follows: NAGVMQNPRHLVRRRGQEARLRCSPMKGHSHVYWYRQLPEEGLKFMVYLQKENIIDESGMPKERFSAEFPKEGPSILRIQQVVRGDSAAYFCASSPGTGVNYGYTFGSGTRLTVV.

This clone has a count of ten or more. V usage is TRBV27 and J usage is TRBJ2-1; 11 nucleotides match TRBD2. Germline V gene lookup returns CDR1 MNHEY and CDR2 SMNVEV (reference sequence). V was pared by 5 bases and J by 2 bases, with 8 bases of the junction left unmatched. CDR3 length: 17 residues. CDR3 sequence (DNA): TGTGCCAGCAGTCCAATAGCGGGAGGGTCACCCTACAATGAGCAGTTCTTC. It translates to CASSPIAGGSPYNEQFF.

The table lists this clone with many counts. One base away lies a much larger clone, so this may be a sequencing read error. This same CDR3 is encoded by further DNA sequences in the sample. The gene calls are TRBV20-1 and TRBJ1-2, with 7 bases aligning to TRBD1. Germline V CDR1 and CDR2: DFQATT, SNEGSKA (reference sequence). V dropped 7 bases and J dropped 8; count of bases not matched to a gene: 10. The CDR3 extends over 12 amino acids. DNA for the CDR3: TGCAGTGTGTTATCCAGGGGGTACGGCTACACCTTC. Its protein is CSVLSRGYGYTF.